The 20 T cell receptor beta chains given below trace back to one sample, sequenced in a study of identical twins. Via MiXCR, TCRdb re-called the 5' RACE reads, giving one row per CDR3 protein. The table lists 650,000 to 750,000 distinct CDR3 sequences, 21% of them singletons. The sample was also linked to a second study, of T cells expressing NK-cell markers.

Sequenced input: PBMCs. The receptors were gathered from a woman between 18 and 29 years old in good health.

The sample holds a few counts of this clonotype. The genes are TRBV3-1 and TRBJ2-3; TRBD1 matches 8 bases. The germline V gene has CDR1 LGHDT and CDR2 YNNKEL (reference sequence). This CDR3 contains 15 residues. The ends lost 2 bases at V and 0 bases at J; junction bases unmatched: 1. The CDR3 region has the DNA TGTGCCAGCAGCCAATGGACAGGGAGCACAGATACGCAGTATTTT. Its translation is CASSQWTGSTDTQYF.

This clonotype has more than one count but fewer than ten. This chain uses TRBV20-1 with TRBJ2-3; 9 bases map to TRBD2. V gave up 6 bases and J gave up 5 bases; unmatched junction bases: 12. Per germline, CDR1 DFQATT and CDR2 SNEGSKA (reference sequence). The CDR3 length is 15 residues. The CDR3 here is CSASFIAGVGDTQYF. The CDR3 nucleotides read TGCAGTGCCTCATTCATAGCGGGAGTTGGAGATACGCAGTATTTT.

At least ten counts were recorded for this clonotype. This chain connects TRBV7-2 to TRBJ2-7, with TRBD2 as a possible D gene (6 bases). Per the germline V gene, CDR1 is SGHTA and CDR2 is FQGNSA. V was shortened by 1 base and J by 0 bases, with 10 bases between the two germline ends. The CDR3 has 15 amino acids. In nucleotides, the CDR3 is TGTGCCAGCAGCTTAGGGGACTCTTACTCCTACGAGCAGTACTTC. This encodes CASSLGDSYSYEQYF.

The rearrangement joins TRBV5-5 to TRBJ1-6, with TRBD1 matching over 8 bases. CDR1 SGHKS and CDR2 YYEKEE come from the germline V gene (reference sequence). The CDR3 consists of 15 residues. J was trimmed by 9 bases and V by 0 bases; bases with no gene match: 5. The CDR3 DNA follows: TGTGCCAGCAGCTTGGCCGAGACAGGGGCTTCACCCCTCCACTTT. It is translated as CASSLAETGASPLHF. The complete variable domain, with remaining parts taken from reference TRBV5-5 and TRBJ1-6, reads DAGVTQSPTHLIKTRGQQVTLRCSPISGHKSVSWYQQVLGQGPQFIFQYYEKEERGRGNFPDRFSARQFPNYSSELNVNALLLGDSALYLCASSLAETGASPLHFGNGTRLTVT.

The table lists this clonotype with a few counts. CDR3 sequence reads: CASSPQGASTEAFF. CDR3 DNA: TGTGCCAGCAGTCCTCAGGGGGCGAGCACTGAAGCTTTCTTT. This chain uses TRBV12-3 or TRBV12-4 with TRBJ1-1; 8 bases fit TRBD1. This CDR3 contains 14 residues. V trimming: 5 bases; J trimming: 4 bases; junction bases outside the gene matches: 6.

The rearrangement joins TRBV5-1 to TRBJ2-1, with 13 bases identical to TRBD2. The germline V gene encodes CDR1 SGHRS and CDR2 YFSETQ. Trimming took 6 bases from V and 2 from J; bases not matched to a gene: 14. CDR3 length: 19 residues. Written as DNA, the CDR3 is TGCGCCAGCACCCAGGGAAGGACTAGCGGGGGCCAGACCTACAATGAGCAGTTCTTC. Translating gives CASTQGRTSGGQTYNEQFF.

There are a few counts of this clonotype. This chain uses TRBV6-1 with TRBJ2-2; maybe TRBD1 (6 bases). Trimming pared 2 bases from V and 6 bases from J, leaving 13 bases between. This CDR3 is built from 15 residues. Germline V gene sequence: CDR1 MNHNS, CDR2 SASEGT. The CDR3 DNA reads TGTGCCAGCAGTGAAATCACAGGGTTCGCCGGGGAGCTGTTTTTT. It yields the protein CASSEITGFAGELFF.

This clonotype was detected only a few times. The chain joins TRBV5-1 to TRBJ2-1; weak D call: TRBD1 (5 bases). V lost 0 bases to trimming and J lost 8 bases, with 9 bases between them. This CDR3 has 13 residues. CDR1 and CDR2 from the germline V gene are SGHRS and YFSETQ. The CDR3 DNA is TGCGCCAGCAGCTTGGAAGGGGCAGATGAGCAGTTCTTC. Translated, it gives CASSLEGADEQFF.

This clonotype was detected ten times or more. The chain recombines TRBV29-1 with TRBJ2-3; no clear D gene. Germline V gene lookup returns CDR1 SQVTM and CDR2 ANQGSEA. Trimming pared 5 bases from V and 2 bases from J, leaving 5 bases between. There are 11 residues in the CDR3. CDR3 region: CSVPDTDTQYF. The CDR3 nucleotides are TGCAGCGTTCCGGACACAGATACGCAGTATTTT.

This chain links TRBV15 with TRBJ2-7; D tentatively fits TRBD1 or TRBD2 (5 bases each). The V end lost 2 bases, the J end lost 3 bases, and 11 bases lay between the germline ends. The CDR3 covers 14 residues. The germline V gene has CDR1 LNHNV and CDR2 YYDKDF (reference sequence). CDR3 region: CATSRRGQGYEQYF. The CDR3 nucleotides read TGTGCCACCAGCAGAAGAGGGCAGGGCTACGAGCAGTACTTC. Complete variable domain (other parts from reference TRBV15 and TRBJ2-7): DAMVIQNPRYQVTQFGKPVTLSCSQTLNHNVMYWYQQKSSQAPKLLFHYYDKDFNNEADTPDNFQSRRPNTSFCFLDIRSPGLGDTAMYLCATSRRGQGYEQYFGPGTRLTVT.

The CDR3, as DNA: TGCAGTGCGGGAGCAGGGGGGGCGAACACCGGGGAGCTGTTTTTT. It is translated as CSAGAGGANTGELFF. V usage is TRBV20-1 and J usage is TRBJ2-2, with D tentatively TRBD1 or TRBD2 (7 bases each). The CDR3 sequence is 15 residues long. Germline values: CDR1 DFQATT, CDR2 SNEGSKA (reference sequence). V was cut by 6 bases and J by 0 bases, with 14 bases left in between.

Many counts were recorded for this clonotype. The rearrangement uses TRBV12-3 or TRBV12-4 and TRBJ2-1, with D hard to call. Trimming shortened V by 3 bases and J by 4 bases, and 10 bases separated the two germline ends. The CDR3 is made up of 14 amino acids. The CDR3 DNA sequence: TGTGCCAGCAGTTTTACCCTGGGGTACAATGAGCAGTTCTTC. Its translation: CASSFTLGYNEQFF.

The CDR3 DNA reads TGTGCCAGCAGCGTAGCGAGCGGCCCCTACGAGCAGTACTTC. This codes for CASSVASGPYEQYF. The chain combines TRBV9 with TRBJ2-7; D possibly corresponds to TRBD2 (5 bases). The CDR3 totals 14 residues. Germline lookup yields CDR1 SGDLS and CDR2 YYNGEE. V was shortened by 0 bases and J by 2 bases, with 9 bases between the two germline ends.

The V call is TRBV20-1, the J call TRBJ2-7, with D possibly called TRBD1 or TRBD2 (5 bases each). This CDR3 is 13 amino acids long. Trimming took 2 bases from V and 4 from J, leaving 12 bases between them. Germline values: CDR1 DFQATT, CDR2 SNEGSKA (reference sequence). CDR3 loop: CSARPLGDYEQYF. For the CDR3, the DNA is TGCAGTGCTAGACCACTAGGGGATTACGAGCAGTACTTC.

The CDR3, as DNA: TGTGCCACCAGTGATGCTAGTCTGACAAGTTCTACGCAGTATTTT. Translation: CATSDASLTSSTQYF. This chain uses TRBV24-1 with TRBJ2-3, with unresolved D. The CDR3 consists of 15 residues. Trimming pared 3 bases from V and 8 bases from J, leaving 17 bases between. Germline CDR1 KGHDR, CDR2 SFDVKD.

The V gene is TRBV9, the J gene TRBJ2-3; D possibly uses TRBD1 or TRBD2 (5 bases each). Between the trimmed V and J ends, which lost 3 bases and 5 bases, there was a span of 13 bases. This CDR3 region has 14 residues. Germline assignment: CDR1 SGDLS and CDR2 YYNGEE. CDR3 in amino acids: CASSGGGVLDTQYF. The CDR3 DNA sequence: TGTGCCAGCAGCGGTGGGGGAGTTTTAGATACGCAGTATTTT.

This clonotype was seen a handful of times. The rearrangement joins TRBV20-1 to TRBJ1-5; 8 bases are shared with TRBD1. The CDR3 has 14 amino acids. The J segment lost 5 bases and the V segment lost 0 bases, leaving 3 bases of the junction unmatched. Germline V lookup: CDR1 DFQATT, CDR2 SNEGSKA (reference sequence). CDR3 nucleotides: TGCAGTGCTAGAGATCCGGACAGGGATCAGCCCCAGCATTTT. It encodes CSARDPDRDQPQHF.

The table lists this clonotype with a few counts. The chain joins TRBV7-9 to TRBJ2-1, with 7 bases lining up with TRBD2. V trimming: 2 bases; J trimming: 4 bases; junction bases outside the gene matches: 8. The germline V gene has CDR1 SEHNR and CDR2 FQNEAQ (reference sequence). The CDR3 extends over 16 amino acids. CDR3: CASSLHVVGGYNEQFF. CDR3 DNA: TGTGCCAGCAGCTTACATGTTGTGGGGGGGTACAATGAGCAGTTCTTC.

The chain recombines TRBV11-2 with TRBJ2-5; D not resolved. V gave up 1 base and J gave up 5 bases, with 14 bases separating them. This CDR3 has 15 amino acids. Germline V gene data show CDR1 as SGHAT and CDR2 as FQNNGV. The CDR3 DNA sequence: TGTGCCAGCAGCTTAGGGGTCGCTTTTCAGGAGACCCAGTACTTC. It yields the protein CASSLGVAFQETQYF.

This clonotype was observed a few times. The rearrangement uses TRBV20-1 and TRBJ2-5; a weak D match, TRBD2 (5 bases). This CDR3 is 14 amino acids long. Germline values: CDR1 DFQATT, CDR2 SNEGSKA (reference sequence). V dropped 2 bases and J dropped 4 bases, with 14 bases sitting between them. CDR3 bases: TGCAGTGCTAGACCCCCCAGCGGTGCAGAGACCCAGTACTTC. Protein: CSARPPSGAETQYF.